This T cell receptor (beta chain) stems from a study of blood T cell repertoires in COVID-19. The overall study: The United States, Italy and Spain provided the acute and convalescent COVID-19 samples. Sample material is recorded as cDNA or gDNA derived from T cells, B-cell-depleted T cells, or PBMCs.

Only a few counts were recorded for this clone. As processed by the authors: Amplified reference gene primers provided the basis for estimating nucleated cell counts. Using immunoSEQ multiplex PCR, the repertoire was profiled, and TCRdb retains in-frame clones only, with some absent. Clone size and V and J calls were adopted from that table, with D and trimming inferred from the DNA. Among some 99,000 clones listed, over 75% were seen once. CDR1 is SGHTS, CDR2 YDEGEE, per germline. The CDR3 length is 15 residues. V was shortened by 0 bases and J by 4 bases, with 13 bases between the two germline ends.

Sequencing was carried out using peripheral blood. The chain couples TRBV5-8 to TRBJ1-2, with D maybe TRBD1 (6 bases). The sequence derives from a woman of 80 years or more with acute or convalescent COVID-19. DNA for the CDR3: TGTGCCAGCAGCTTGGGGCAGGGGTCGCGCTATGGCTACACCTTC. Amino acids: CASSLGQGSRYGYTF.